The 28 T cell receptor beta chains presented below share a single source sample, sequenced in a study of T cell responses to AZD1222 COVID-19 vaccine. Sequencing used immunoSEQ multiplex PCR; TCRdb keeps in-frame clones, though not all of them. The sample holds some 160,000 clones, around nine tenths seen once. The source was peripheral blood, collected on day 0 of AZD1222 vaccination. The source is an adult in good health.

The chain is built from TRBV28 and TRBJ1-5; 8 bases align to TRBD1. Germline lookup yields CDR1 MDHEN and CDR2 SYDVKM. The CDR3 extends over 15 amino acids. The ends lost 5 bases at V and 5 bases at J; junction bases unmatched: 8. CDR3 nucleotides: TGTGCCAGCAGTACAAAAGGACAGGGCCATCAGCCCCAGCATTTT. It yields the protein CASSTKGQGHQPQHF.

This chain links TRBV6-4 with TRBJ2-2; TRBD2 is a possible D gene (6 bases). Trimming removed 2 bases from V and 6 bases from J, with 10 bases in between. Germline loops: CDR1 MRHNA, CDR2 SNTAGT. This CDR3 is 14 amino acids long. CDR3 sequence: CASSDGGGSGELFF. The CDR3 DNA follows: TGTGCCAGCAGTGACGGTGGGGGGTCCGGGGAGCTGTTTTTT.

This clone was seen only once. The chain employs TRBV30 and TRBJ1-2, with 7 bases matching TRBD1. Germline CDR1 is GTSNPN and CDR2 is SVGIG (reference sequence). Germline trimming cut 2 bases from V and 8 bases from J; bases unmatched to any gene: 8. This CDR3 is 13 amino acids long. CDR3 protein: CAWSPGTDLGYTF. CDR3 sequence (DNA): TGTGCCTGGAGTCCGGGGACAGATCTCGGCTACACCTTC.

The chain employs TRBV5-1 and TRBJ2-3; the match to TRBD2 covers 7 bases. Germline CDR1 SGHRS, CDR2 YFSETQ. This CDR3 has 15 residues. After removal of 7 bases from V and 1 base from J, the junction contained 9 bases not matched to a gene. Written as DNA, the CDR3 is TGCGCCAGCTCCAGAAGCGGGATCGGCACAGATACGCAGTATTTT. Protein: CASSRSGIGTDTQYF.

This clone was seen only once. The chain is built from TRBV7-9 and TRBJ2-5; D is perhaps TRBD1 (5 bases). The V end was cut by 2 bases, the J end by 2 bases, with 6 bases between. Germline values: CDR1 SEHNR, CDR2 FQNEAQ (reference sequence). The CDR3 is made up of 13 amino acids. For the CDR3, the DNA is TGTGCCAGCAGCTTAAAGGGGCAAGAGACCCAGTACTTC. Encoded protein: CASSLKGQETQYF.

The chain joins TRBV13 to TRBJ2-5, with TRBD2 identical over 8 bases. CDR3 length equals 14 residues. J gave up 1 base and V 4 bases, and 2 bases lay outside the gene matches. Germline V gene data show CDR1 as PRHDT and CDR2 as FYEKMQ (reference sequence). The CDR3 loop reads CASSSGGFQETQYF. Here the CDR3 DNA reads TGTGCCAGCAGCTCGGGGGGGTTCCAAGAGACCCAGTACTTC.

The gene calls are TRBV19 and TRBJ1-1, with D unclear. CDR1 and CDR2 from the germline V gene are LNHDA and SQIVND (reference sequence). The CDR3 contains 13 residues. V shed 3 bases and J shed 8 bases, with 13 bases lying between them. The CDR3 nucleotides read TGTGCCAGTAGTATTTACCAGGCAGAGGAAGCTTTCTTT. Protein product: CASSIYQAEEAFF.

The chain uses TRBV27 and TRBJ2-1, with TRBD2 identical over 13 bases. The CDR3 consists of 15 residues. CDR1 and CDR2 from the germline V gene are MNHEY and SMNVEV (reference sequence). V was pared by 3 bases and J by 9 bases, with 5 bases of the junction left unmatched. CDR3 amino acids: CASSFGTSGDGEQFF. CDR3 DNA sequence: TGTGCCAGCAGTTTCGGGACTAGCGGGGACGGTGAGCAGTTCTTC.

This clone was seen once. This sequence joins TRBV28 and TRBJ1-2; TRBD1 matches 9 bases. The V and J ends lost 2 bases and 5 bases, in that order; junction bases with no gene match: 6. Germline V gene data show CDR1 as MDHEN and CDR2 as SYDVKM. The CDR3 totals 15 residues. In DNA, the CDR3 is TGTGCCAGCAGTTTACCGGGACAGGGAGAATATGGCTACACCTTC. Translating it yields CASSLPGQGEYGYTF.

The J gene is TRBJ1-5, the V gene TRBV23-1; D perhaps matches TRBD1 (5 bases). TRBV23-1 is an ORF, and what it does is uncertain. The V and J ends lost 8 bases and 9 bases respectively, with 14 bases between them. CDR3 length equals 12 residues. The CDR3, as DNA: TGCGCCAGCGGAACTATTGGGGGGCCCCAGCATTTT. Its protein product is CASGTIGGPQHF.

This clone was recorded a few times. The genes are TRBV7-9 and TRBJ2-7; the D is unclear. V gave up 4 bases and J gave up 2 bases, with 18 bases separating them. Germline CDR1 and CDR2: SEHNR and FQNEAQ (reference sequence). This CDR3 is 16 amino acids long. CDR3 protein: CASSSQLQPYTYEQYF. The CDR3 DNA reads TGTGCCAGCAGCTCGCAACTACAGCCATACACCTACGAGCAGTACTTC.

The chain couples TRBV19 to TRBJ2-7; D is unresolved. CDR1 LNHDA and CDR2 SQIVND come from the germline V gene (reference sequence). This CDR3 contains 13 residues. Between the trimmed V and J ends, which lost 3 bases and 0 bases, there was a span of 6 bases. CDR3 coding DNA: TGTGCCAGTAGTATTACGGTCTCCTACGAGCAGTACTTC. Amino acid sequence: CASSITVSYEQYF.

The gene calls are TRBV6-5 and TRBJ2-3; the match to TRBD2 covers 12 bases. The CDR3 has 15 amino acids. Germline trimming cut 7 bases from V and 2 bases from J; bases unmatched to any gene: 4. Germline V CDR1 and CDR2: MNHEY, SVGAGI. The CDR3 DNA reads as TGTGCCAGCACTAGGACTAGCGGGGCCACAGATACGCAGTATTTT. Translation: CASTRTSGATDTQYF.

This CDR3 reads CASSDRLAGPNTGELFF. CDR3 nucleotide sequence: TGTGCCAGCAGTGACCGACTAGCGGGACCTAACACCGGGGAGCTGTTTTTT. The chain employs TRBV6-1 and TRBJ2-2; 11 nucleotides align to TRBD2. The CDR3 totals 17 residues. V lost 3 bases and J lost 2; bases outside the gene matches: 5. CDR1 is MNHNS, CDR2 SASEGT, per germline.

The rearrangement links TRBV19 to TRBJ2-7, with 11 bases aligning to TRBD1. From germline, CDR1 is LNHDA and CDR2 SQIVND (reference sequence). The CDR3 runs to 14 residues. The ends lost 1 base at V and 7 bases at J; junction bases unmatched: 3. CDR3 amino acids: CASSIAGTGGEQYF. CDR3 nucleotide sequence: TGTGCCAGTAGTATAGCGGGGACAGGGGGAGAGCAGTACTTC.

The chain links TRBV5-1 to TRBJ1-2, with D possibly TRBD1 on 6 matching bases. Germline CDR1 and CDR2: SGHRS and YFSETQ. This CDR3 contains 18 residues. V was trimmed by 0 bases and J by 2 bases, leaving 20 bases between them. The CDR3 DNA follows: TGCGCCAGCAGCTTGGCCCCCCTCGACAGGACTGGAAACTATGGCTACACCTTC. Residues: CASSLAPLDRTGNYGYTF.

The chain employs TRBV5-4 and TRBJ1-1; D call uncertain. Trimming left V 2 bases short and J 7 bases short, with 12 bases between. Germline V lookup: CDR1 SGHNT, CDR2 YYREEE (reference sequence). The CDR3 has 13 residues. As DNA, the CDR3 is TGTGCCAGCAGCTTAATCGATTGGAGTGAAGCTTTCTTT. It yields the protein CASSLIDWSEAFF.

The chain is built from TRBV30 and TRBJ1-5; D gene ambiguous. The ends were cut back, 5 bases at V and 0 bases at J, with 8 bases in the middle. Germline CDR1 reads GTSNPN; CDR2 reads SVGIG (reference sequence). The CDR3 is 13 amino acids. CDR3 in DNA: TGTGCCTGGGCCCCGGATAGCAATCAGCCCCAGCATTTT. Translating gives CAWAPDSNQPQHF. Supplemented by reference TRBV30 and TRBJ1-5, the full variable domain reads SQTIHQWPATLVQPVGSPLSLECTVEGTSNPNLYWYRQAAGRGLQLLFYSVGIGQISSEVPQNLSASRPQDRQFILSSKKLLLSDSGFYLCAWAPDSNQPQHFGDGTRLSIL.

This chain links TRBV21-1 with TRBJ2-5; the DNA was not used to check the table's D call, TRBD1. TRBV21-1 has pseudogene status. The CDR3 is 14 amino acids. This CDR3 reads CASSTGTGEETQYF. The CDR3 bases are TGTGCCAGCAGCACCGGGACAGGGGAAGAGACCCAGTACTTC.

The chain employs TRBV6-5 and TRBJ1-5; 8 nucleotides align to TRBD1. The CDR3 consists of 15 residues. V lost 5 bases to trimming and J lost 3 bases; unmatched junction nucleotides: 6. Germline loops: CDR1 MNHEY, CDR2 SVGAGI. The chain's CDR3 is CASSRADRDNQPQHF. CDR3 nucleotide sequence: TGTGCCAGCAGTAGAGCGGACAGGGACAATCAGCCCCAGCATTTT.

Worth noting for this clone: The same CDR3 also results from other DNA sequences found in this sample. V gene TRBV5-1 combines with J gene TRBJ1-5; the D gene is possibly TRBD1 (5 bases). This CDR3 comprises 15 residues. V was cut by 2 bases and J by 4 bases, with 13 bases left in between. CDR1 is SGHRS, CDR2 YFSETQ, per germline. Here the CDR3 reads CASSLLGHLNQPQHF. In DNA form, the CDR3 reads TGCGCCAGCAGCTTACTCGGACACCTTAATCAGCCCCAGCATTTT.

The chain is built from TRBV6-5 and TRBJ1-1; a weak D match, TRBD1 (5 bases). This CDR3 has 14 amino acids. V was shortened by 0 bases and J by 4 bases, with 9 bases between the two germline ends. The germline V gene encodes CDR1 MNHEY and CDR2 SVGAGI. The DNA of the CDR3 is TGTGCCAGCAGTTACTCGGGGGTACCCACTGAAGCTTTCTTT. As protein: CASSYSGVPTEAFF.

This chain joins TRBV19 and TRBJ1-2; the D gene is possibly TRBD1 (6 bases). The germline V gene has CDR1 LNHDA and CDR2 SQIVND (reference sequence). CDR3 length: 15 amino acids. Trimming left V 2 bases short and J 2 bases short, with 12 bases between. CDR3 in DNA: TGTGCCAGTAGTATAACCGGGACATCGAACTATGGCTACACCTTC. This translates into CASSITGTSNYGYTF.

This chain links TRBV5-1 with TRBJ2-2; TRBD2 might be the D (6 bases). The germline V gene encodes CDR1 SGHRS and CDR2 YFSETQ. The CDR3 is 17 amino acids. The ends were cut back, 0 bases at V and 6 bases at J, with 18 bases in the middle. CDR3 DNA sequence: TGCGCCAGCAGCTTGGCCAAGTCCGCAGGAGGGGCCGGGGAGCTGTTTTTT. Protein: CASSLAKSAGGAGELFF.

V is TRBV10-3 and J is TRBJ1-1, with a possible D match to TRBD1 (6 bases). CDR1 is ENHRY, CDR2 SYGVKD, per germline. V was shortened by 4 bases and J by 9 bases, with 12 bases between the two germline ends. The length of the CDR3 is 12 residues. CDR3 DNA sequence: TGTGCCATCAGTGCCCCTCAGGGGAAAGCTTTCTTT. Translating gives CAISAPQGKAFF.

This rearrangement joins TRBV7-9 to TRBJ1-1; D ambiguous. Trimming stripped 1 base from V and 0 bases from J, with 6 bases between. The CDR3 is 14 amino acids. The V gene's germline CDR1 is SEHNR and CDR2 FQNEAQ (reference sequence). The CDR3 protein is CASSLGAMNTEAFF. CDR3 bases: TGTGCCAGCAGCTTAGGGGCAATGAACACTGAAGCTTTCTTT. Full variable domain (rest looked up from reference TRBV7-9 and TRBJ1-1): DTGVSQNPRHKITKRGQNVTFRCDPISEHNRLYWYRQTLGQGPEFLTYFQNEAQLEKSRLLSDRFSAERPKGSFSTLEIQRTEQGDSAMYLCASSLGAMNTEAFFGQGTRLTVV.

This chain joins TRBV9 and TRBJ2-5, with D possibly being TRBD2 (6 bases). V shed 0 bases and J shed 5 bases, with 14 bases lying between them. The CDR3 is 15 amino acids. Germline CDR1 is SGDLS and CDR2 is YYNGEE. The CDR3 loop reads CASSVAPGGGETQYF. CDR3 DNA: TGTGCCAGCAGCGTAGCACCCGGGGGTGGTGAGACCCAGTACTTC.

The chain combines TRBV5-1 with TRBJ1-5; the D gene is possibly TRBD1 (5 bases). The CDR3 has 14 amino acids. Trimming shortened V by 0 bases and J by 7 bases, and 11 bases separated the two germline ends. CDR1 and CDR2 from the germline V gene are SGHRS and YFSETQ. In DNA form, the CDR3 reads TGCGCCAGCAGCTTGGGGCAGGGAGGACAGCCCCAGCATTTT. This codes for CASSLGQGGQPQHF.